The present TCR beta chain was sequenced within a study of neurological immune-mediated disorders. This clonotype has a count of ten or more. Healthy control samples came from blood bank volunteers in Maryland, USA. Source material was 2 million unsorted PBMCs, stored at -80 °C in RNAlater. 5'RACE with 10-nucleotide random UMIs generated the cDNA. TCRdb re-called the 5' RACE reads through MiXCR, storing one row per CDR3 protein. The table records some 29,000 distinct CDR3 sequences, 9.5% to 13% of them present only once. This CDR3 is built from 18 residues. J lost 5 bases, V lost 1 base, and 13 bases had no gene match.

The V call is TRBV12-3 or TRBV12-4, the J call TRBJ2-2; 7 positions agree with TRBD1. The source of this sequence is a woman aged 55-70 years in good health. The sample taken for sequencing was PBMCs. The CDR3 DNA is TGTGCCAGCAGTTTAGTTCCCGGGACAGTTGGGTGGACCGGGGAGCTGTTTTTT. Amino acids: CASSLVPGTVGWTGELFF.